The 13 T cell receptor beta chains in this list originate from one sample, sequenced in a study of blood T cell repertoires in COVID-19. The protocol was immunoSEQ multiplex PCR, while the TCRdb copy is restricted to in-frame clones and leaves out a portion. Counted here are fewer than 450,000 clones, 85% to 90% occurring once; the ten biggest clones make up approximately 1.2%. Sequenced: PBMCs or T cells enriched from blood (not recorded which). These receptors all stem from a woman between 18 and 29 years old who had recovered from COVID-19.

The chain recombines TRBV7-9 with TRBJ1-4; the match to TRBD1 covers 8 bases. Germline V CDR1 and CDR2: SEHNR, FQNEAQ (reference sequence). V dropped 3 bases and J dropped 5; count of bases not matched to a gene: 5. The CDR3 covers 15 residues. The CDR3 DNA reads TGTGCCAGCAGCTTTAACAGGGGGGCGAATGAAAAACTGTTTTTT. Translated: CASSFNRGANEKLFF.

This CDR3 is CASSPPGRNSPLHF. The CDR3 region has the DNA TGTGCCAGCAGTCCACCGGGGAGGAATTCACCCCTCCACTTT. V and J are TRBV28 and TRBJ1-6; no clear D gene. The V and J ends lost 5 bases and 7 bases respectively, with 12 bases between them. The CDR3 is made up of 14 amino acids. Looked up from germline, CDR1 is MDHEN and CDR2 is SYDVKM.

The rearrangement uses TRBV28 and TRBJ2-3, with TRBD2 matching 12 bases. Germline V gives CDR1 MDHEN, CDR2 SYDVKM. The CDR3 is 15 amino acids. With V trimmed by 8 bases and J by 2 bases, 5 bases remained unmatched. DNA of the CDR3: TGTGCCAGCGGGCGACTAGCGGGGGCCACAGATACGCAGTATTTT. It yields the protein CASGRLAGATDTQYF.

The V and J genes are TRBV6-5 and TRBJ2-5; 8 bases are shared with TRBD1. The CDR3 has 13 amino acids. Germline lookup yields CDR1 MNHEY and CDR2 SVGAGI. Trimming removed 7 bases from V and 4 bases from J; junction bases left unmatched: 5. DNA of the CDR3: TGTGCCAGCACGAGCAGGGGGCCAGAGACCCAGTACTTC. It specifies CASTSRGPETQYF.

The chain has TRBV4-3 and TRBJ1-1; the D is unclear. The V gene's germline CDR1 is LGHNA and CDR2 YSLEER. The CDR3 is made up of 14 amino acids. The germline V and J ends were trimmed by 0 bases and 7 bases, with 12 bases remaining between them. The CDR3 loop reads CASSQDPSGFEAFF. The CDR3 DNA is TGCGCCAGCAGCCAAGATCCAAGCGGGTTTGAAGCTTTCTTT.

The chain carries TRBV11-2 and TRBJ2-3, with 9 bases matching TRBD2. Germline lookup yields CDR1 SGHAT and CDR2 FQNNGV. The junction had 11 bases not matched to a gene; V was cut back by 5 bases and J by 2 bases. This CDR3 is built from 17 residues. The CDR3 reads CASSLDGLARATDTQYF. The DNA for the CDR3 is TGTGCCAGCAGCCTGGACGGACTAGCGAGGGCCACAGATACGCAGTATTTT.

The CDR3 sequence: CASSLAVGQGVEGYTF. CDR3 nucleotides: TGTGCCAGCAGCTTAGCGGTAGGACAGGGAGTAGAGGGCTACACCTTC. The chain joins TRBV7-8 to TRBJ1-2, with 8 bases identical to TRBD1. With 0 bases clipped from V and 8 bases from J, the junction kept 11 bases outside the gene matches. Germline CDR1 is SGHVS and CDR2 is FQNEAQ. The CDR3 totals 16 residues.

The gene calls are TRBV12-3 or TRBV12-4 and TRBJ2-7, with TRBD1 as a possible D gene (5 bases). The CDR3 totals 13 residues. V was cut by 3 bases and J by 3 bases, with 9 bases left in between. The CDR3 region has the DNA TGTGCCAGCAGTTTTGGACATCTCTACGAGCAGTACTTC. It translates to CASSFGHLYEQYF.

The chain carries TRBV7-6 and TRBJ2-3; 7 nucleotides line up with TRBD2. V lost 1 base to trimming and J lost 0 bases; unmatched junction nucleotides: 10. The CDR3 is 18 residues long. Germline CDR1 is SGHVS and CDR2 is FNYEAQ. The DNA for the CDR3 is TGTGCCAGCAGCTTAGTGGCGCCTAGCGGTACTAGCACAGATACGCAGTATTTT. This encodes CASSLVAPSGTSTDTQYF.

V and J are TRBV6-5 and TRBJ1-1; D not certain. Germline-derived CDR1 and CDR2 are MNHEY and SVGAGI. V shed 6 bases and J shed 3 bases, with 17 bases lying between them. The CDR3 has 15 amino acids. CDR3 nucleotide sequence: TGTGCCAGCAGGAGGAGGCAGCCGCGAGACACTGAAGCTTTCTTT. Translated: CASRRRQPRDTEAFF.

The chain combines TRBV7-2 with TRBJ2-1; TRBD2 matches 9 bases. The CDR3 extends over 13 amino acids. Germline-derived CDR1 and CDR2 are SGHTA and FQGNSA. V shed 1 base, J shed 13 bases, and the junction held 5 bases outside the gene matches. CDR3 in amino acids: CASSLGPGLAQFF. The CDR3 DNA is TGTGCCAGCAGCTTAGGGCCGGGACTAGCTCAGTTCTTC.

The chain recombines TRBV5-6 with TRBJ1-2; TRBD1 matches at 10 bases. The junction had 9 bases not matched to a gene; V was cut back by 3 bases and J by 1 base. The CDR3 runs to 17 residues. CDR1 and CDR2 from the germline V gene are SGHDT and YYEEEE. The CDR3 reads CASSSSSGQGFNYGYTF. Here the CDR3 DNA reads TGTGCCAGCAGCTCAAGTTCGGGACAGGGGTTTAACTATGGCTACACCTTC. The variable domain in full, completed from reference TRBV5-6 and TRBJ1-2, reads DAGVTQSPTHLIKTRGQQVTLRCSPKSGHDTVSWYQQALGQGPQFIFQYYEEEERQRGNFPDRFSGHQFPNYSSELNVNALLLGDSALYLCASSSSSGQGFNYGYTFGSGTRLTVV.

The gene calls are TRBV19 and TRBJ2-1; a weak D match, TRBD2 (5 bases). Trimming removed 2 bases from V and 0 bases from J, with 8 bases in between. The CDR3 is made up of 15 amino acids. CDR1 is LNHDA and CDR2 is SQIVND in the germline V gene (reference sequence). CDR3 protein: CASSIRDSSYNEQFF. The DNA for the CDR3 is TGTGCCAGTAGTATACGGGATAGCTCCTACAATGAGCAGTTCTTC.